The clone carrying this T cell receptor (beta chain) turned up a few times. CDR3 length equals 11 residues. Trimming stripped 8 bases from V and 10 bases from J, with 15 bases between. CDR1 is DFQATT, CDR2 SNEGSKA, per germline (reference sequence). The data were taken from a study of blood T cells in healthy people across ages. It was with a sample-barcoded 5' primer and a J-beta primer mix that a second PCR of about 6 to 12 cycles was run. TCRdb passed the 5' RACE reads through MiXCR, listing each CDR3 protein once. Of about 930,000 distinct CDR3 sequences in the sample, roughly 29% were seen once. These same records also appear under a second study, on T cells of mothers and their children.

This clonotype was sampled from a woman aged 40 to 50 in good health. The sequenced sample was blood. This rearrangement joins TRBV20-1 to TRBJ2-1; D gene ambiguous. Here the CDR3 reads CSPSHGDEQFF. CDR3 DNA sequence: TGCAGTCCGTCGCACGGCGACGAGCAGTTCTTC.